Sequencing of this T cell receptor beta chain was carried out in a study of early T cells in non-severe SARS-CoV-2 infection. This clonotype occurred many times. V gave up 3 bases and J gave up 0 bases, with 8 bases separating them. In germline, CDR1 is LGHDT, CDR2 YNNKEL (reference sequence). The CDR3 length is 14 residues. MiXCR was run by TCRdb on the 5' RACE reads, yielding one entry per CDR3 protein. This repertoire shows roughly 86,000 distinct CDR3 sequences, around 6% found once; its top ten account for roughly 7.8%. Source material: whole blood. The receptor was derived from an adult who was a healthcare worker with PCR-confirmed SARS-CoV-2 infection or an uninfected control (not recorded which). The chain joins TRBV3-1 to TRBJ1-2; the D is unclear. DNA of the CDR3: TGTGCCAGCAGCCACCTGGAAGCTAACTATGGCTACACCTTC. It yields the protein CASSHLEANYGYTF.